A selection of T cell receptor beta chains follows, all from one sample in a study of T cell responses to AZD1222 COVID-19 vaccine. Using immunoSEQ multiplex PCR, the repertoire was profiled, and TCRdb retains in-frame clones only, with some absent. The table has about 83,000 clones, roughly 82% seen once. The sample in question was peripheral blood, obtained on day 0 of AZD1222 vaccination. The receptor source for this set is an adult in good health. Both conserved end residues are part of each CDR3. Each record gives: V gene, D gene, J gene, clone size, CDR3 protein, CDR3 DNA. D genes are given only for firm matches. Part of the rows lack a size; the others show once, few, many or a class for expanded clones.

V: TRBV3-1/TRBV3-2; D: .; J: TRBJ1-3; size: .; CDR3: CASSLQRSGNTIYF; DNA: TGTGCCAGCAGTCTTCAGCGATCTGGAAACACCATATATTTT
V: TRBV19; D: TRBD2; J: TRBJ2-7; size: .; CDR3: CASSVGGRAYEQYF; DNA: TGTGCCAGTAGTGTCGGGGGGAGAGCCTACGAGCAGTACTTC
V: TRBV28; D: .; J: TRBJ2-3; size: .; CDR3: CASREGQGLLFTDTQYF; DNA: TGTGCCAGCAGGGAGGGGCAGGGCCTCCTTTTCACAGATACGCAGTATTTT
V: TRBV9; D: .; J: TRBJ2-1; size: .; CDR3: CASSDEAWFHEQFF; DNA: TGTGCCAGCAGCGACGAGGCCTGGTTTCATGAGCAGTTCTTC
V: TRBV6-5; D: .; J: TRBJ2-7; size: .; CDR3: CASSSHPDNYEQYF; DNA: TGTGCCAGCAGTTCCCATCCGGACAACTACGAGCAGTACTTC
V: TRBV10-2; D: TRBD1; J: TRBJ1-2; size: .; CDR3: CASSSDRAYGYTF; DNA: TGCGCCAGCTCCTCGGACAGGGCTTATGGCTACACCTTC
V: TRBV24-1; D: TRBD2; J: TRBJ2-2; size: few; CDR3: CATQVAGGPSGELFF; DNA: TGTGCCACCCAAGTAGCGGGAGGGCCATCCGGGGAGCTGTTTTTT
V: TRBV28; D: TRBD1; J: TRBJ1-2; size: .; CDR3: CASSFSGTGSGYGYTF; DNA: TGTGCCAGCAGTTTTTCCGGGACAGGCTCCGGCTATGGCTACACCTTC
V: TRBV14; D: .; J: TRBJ2-1; size: .; CDR3: CASSQALRTGRDEQFF; DNA: TGTGCCAGCAGCCAAGCTCTCCGGACAGGGAGGGATGAGCAGTTCTTC
V: TRBV5-1; D: .; J: TRBJ1-1; size: .; CDR3: CASSLDSGGSTEAFF; DNA: TGCGCCAGCAGCTTGGATTCTGGGGGATCCACTGAAGCTTTCTTT
V: TRBV25-1; D: TRBD1; J: TRBJ1-5; size: .; CDR3: CASSGQGSNQPQHF; DNA: TGTGCCAGCAGTGGACAGGGGAGCAATCAGCCCCAGCATTTT
V: TRBV7-7; D: TRBD1; J: TRBJ1-4; size: .; CDR3: CASSATGGSKLFF; DNA: TGTGCTAGCAGCGCGACAGGGGGTTCAAAACTGTTTTTT
V: TRBV10-1; D: TRBD2; J: TRBJ2-5; size: .; CDR3: CASSGGLGETQYF; DNA: TGCGCCAGCAGTGGTGGACTAGGGGAGACCCAGTACTTC
V: TRBV6-1; D: .; J: TRBJ2-3; size: .; CDR3: CASSDRGPVTQYF; DNA: TGTGCCAGCAGTGATCGGGGGCCGGTTACGCAGTATTTT
V: TRBV3-1/TRBV3-2; D: .; J: TRBJ1-1; size: .; CDR3: CASSQDLTDEAFF; DNA: TGTGCCAGCAGCCAAGATTTAACAGATGAAGCTTTCTTT
V: TRBV27; D: .; J: TRBJ2-3; size: .; CDR3: CASSLSASGYTDTQYF; DNA: TGTGCCAGCAGTTTATCTGCGAGCGGATACACAGATACGCAGTATTTT
V: TRBV18; D: .; J: TRBJ2-7; size: .; CDR3: CASSPRASATYEQYF; DNA: TGTGCCAGCTCACCACGGGCTAGCGCGACCTACGAGCAGTACTTC
V: TRBV6-5; D: .; J: TRBJ2-7; size: .; CDR3: CASSIKNLGPREQYF; DNA: TGTGCCAGCAGTATAAAAAATCTCGGCCCACGCGAGCAGTACTTC
V: TRBV28; D: TRBD1; J: TRBJ2-6; size: .; CDR3: CASSLAGTDFSGANVLTF; DNA: TGTGCCAGCAGTTTAGCCGGGACAGATTTCTCTGGGGCCAACGTCCTGACTTTC